The 31 T cell receptor beta chains below come from one sample, sequenced in a study of Graves' ophthalmopathy and Graves' hyperthyroidism. TCR beta CDR3 amplification used RNA transcripts. HTBI primers were employed in first-round RT-PCR, then a second-round multiplex PCR followed. One entry per CDR3 protein, called by TCRdb with MiXCR from the multiplex PCR reads. The table records over a million distinct CDR3 sequences, approximately 35% of them present only once. Input material: peripheral blood or thyroid tissue (not recorded which). The receptors stem from an adult man with Graves' hyperthyroidism.

The gene calls are TRBV5-1 and TRBJ2-7; D remains unclear. The J call may be incorrect, as the DNA end agrees better with TRBJ2-5. CDR1 SGHRS and CDR2 YFSETQ come from the germline V gene. This CDR3 is built from 14 residues. CDR3: CASSSPPPQETQYF. Here the CDR3 DNA reads TGCGCCAGCAGCTCCCCGCCTCCCCAGGAGACCCAGTACTTC.

This clonotype appeared once. A much larger clone is a single base away; this may be a read error. The chain recombines TRBV7-6 with TRBJ2-7; a weak D match, TRBD2 (6 bases). The CDR3 has 15 amino acids. The V end lost 7 bases, the J end lost 0 bases, and 16 bases lay between the germline ends. The germline gives CDR1 SGHVS, CDR2 FNYEAQ. This CDR3 is CASNSPGTDSYEQYF. CDR3 bases: TGTGCCAGCAACTCACCCGGGACTGACTCCTACGAGCAGTACTTC.

Only a few counts were recorded for this clonotype. CDR3 region: CASSEWPHNEQFF. The CDR3 DNA reads TGCGCCAGCAGTGAGTGGCCACACAATGAGCAGTTCTTC. The V gene is TRBV10-2, the J gene TRBJ2-1; D ambiguous. V shed 1 base and J shed 5 bases, with 6 bases lying between them. Germline V gene lookup returns CDR1 WSHSY and CDR2 SAAADI. This CDR3 spans 13 amino acids.

The CDR3 region is CSVETQAIPEAFF. CDR3 DNA sequence: TGCAGCGTTGAAACTCAGGCTATCCCTGAAGCTTTCTTT. This chain joins TRBV29-1 and TRBJ1-1; D not certain. Germline V lookup: CDR1 SQVTM, CDR2 ANQGSEA. V was cut by 2 bases and J by 6 bases, with 13 bases left in between. The length of the CDR3 is 13 residues.

The chain combines TRBV7-2 with TRBJ2-5; TRBD2 aligns across 10 bases. Trimming at V came to 5 bases and at J to 5 bases, leaving 8 bases not matched to a gene. From germline, CDR1 is SGHTA and CDR2 FQGNSA. CDR3 length: 15 amino acids. The CDR3 reads CASSQTIAGGETQYF. For the CDR3, the DNA is TGTGCCAGCAGCCAAACAATAGCGGGGGGCGAGACCCAGTACTTC.

This chain joins TRBV9 and TRBJ2-7; TRBD1 aligns across 7 bases. This CDR3 has 15 amino acids. Germline loops: CDR1 SGDLS, CDR2 YYNGEE. V was clipped by 2 bases and J by 8 bases; unmatched bases: 13. The DNA for the CDR3 is TGTGCCAGCAGCGTCGGGACAGCCGATCAGCCCCAGCAGTACTTC. Translation: CASSVGTADQPQQYF.

Comment on this clonotype: A read error may be the cause here, since a much bigger clone is one base away. The chain has TRBV7-2 and TRBJ1-2; D may be TRBD1 (6 bases). CDR3 length: 15 amino acids. From germline, CDR1 is SGHTA and CDR2 FQGNSA. The V gene lost 2 bases and the J gene lost 3 bases, with 13 bases spanning the gap. CDR3 sequence reads: CASSLSPKGDYGYTF. The DNA for the CDR3 is TGTGCCAGCAGCTTAAGTCCCAAGGGGGACTATGGCTACACCTTC.

A word on this clonotype: The germline gene is not matched at one end of the junction; a read error may be the cause. The chain uses TRBV10-3 and TRBJ2-7, with D unresolved. The CDR3 is 13 residues long. Germline loops: CDR1 ENHRY, CDR2 SYGVKD. CDR3 protein: CAISTVSAYEQYF. For the CDR3, the DNA is TGTGCCATCAGCACAGTATCCGCCTACGAGCAATACTTC.

This clonotype has a count of ten or more. V gene TRBV7-2 combines with J gene TRBJ1-5, with D unresolved. V was shortened by 5 bases and J by 9 bases, with 11 bases between the two germline ends. CDR1 SGHTA and CDR2 FQGNSA come from the germline V gene. The CDR3 contains 12 residues. CDR3 residues: CASSRPGGPQHF. In nucleotides, the CDR3 is TGTGCCAGCAGCCGACCCGGAGGGCCCCAGCATTTT. The full variable domain, in which reference TRBV7-2 and TRBJ1-5 provide the parts outside the CDR3, is GAGVSQSPSNKVTEKGKDVELRCDPISGHTALYWYRQSLGQGLEFLIYFQGNSAPDKSGLPSDRFSAERTGGSVSTLTIQRTQQEDSAVYLCASSRPGGPQHFGDGTRLSIL.

The chain combines TRBV2 with TRBJ2-2; D remains ambiguous. CDR3 length: 11 amino acids. The germline V gene encodes CDR1 SNHLY and CDR2 FYNNEI. Trimming pared 3 bases from V and 13 bases from J, leaving 9 bases between. The CDR3 bases are TGTGCCAGCAGTGATCGCTTTGGGCTGTTTTTT. It encodes CASSDRFGLFF.

This clonotype has only a few counts. The chain couples TRBV9 to TRBJ1-6, with TRBD1 matching over 8 bases. V dropped 3 bases and J dropped 5; count of bases not matched to a gene: 13. CDR1 and CDR2 (germline): SGDLS, YYNGEE. The CDR3 length is 18 residues. The CDR3 DNA follows: TGTGCCAGCAGCGGATCACCGGGGACAGGCCTGAATAATTCACCCCTCCACTTT. It specifies CASSGSPGTGLNNSPLHF.

This chain uses TRBV7-2 with TRBJ2-5; D is possibly TRBD1 or TRBD2 (5 bases each). V was cut by 7 bases and J by 3 bases, with 21 bases left in between. This CDR3 has 16 amino acids. Germline CDR1 reads SGHTA; CDR2 reads FQGNSA. The CDR3 sequence: CASKSGTGGEKETQYF. The CDR3, as DNA: TGTGCCAGCAAATCCGGGACCGGAGGAGAAAAAGAGACCCAGTACTTC.

The chain carries TRBV10-3 and TRBJ2-7; the D is unclear. The CDR3 length is 14 residues. Germline CDR1 is ENHRY and CDR2 is SYGVKD. Trimming shortened V by 6 bases and J by 8 bases, and 20 bases separated the two germline ends. CDR3 in amino acids: CAISRYSNQPQQYF. CDR3 DNA: TGTGCCATCAGCCGATATAGCAATCAGCCCCAGCAGTACTTC.

Many counts were recorded for this clonotype. This chain joins TRBV2 and TRBJ2-7; TRBD2 matches 7 bases. From germline, CDR1 is SNHLY and CDR2 FYNNEI. With V trimmed by 0 bases and J by 3 bases, 2 bases remained unmatched. The CDR3 contains 14 residues. CDR3 bases: TGTGCCAGCAGTGAAGCGGGAGGGAACTACGAGCAGTACTTC. Its translation is CASSEAGGNYEQYF.

This clonotype was counted only a few times. The chain couples TRBV5-5 to TRBJ2-5, with a weak D call TRBD1 (5 bases). The CDR3 length is 16 residues. Germline CDR1 SGHKS, CDR2 YYEKEE (reference sequence). Trimming took off 4 bases at V and 5 bases at J, with 21 bases between the two ends. The CDR3 spells CASSQNIGQGSETQYF. The CDR3 DNA is TGTGCCAGCAGCCAAAACATTGGGCAGGGATCGGAGACCCAGTACTTC.

Of note for this clonotype: Since a much larger clone is just one base distant, this may be a read error. The chain uses TRBV7-2 and TRBJ1-2; 8 bases map to TRBD1. V lost 3 bases, J lost 1 base, and 10 bases stayed unmatched. The CDR3 extends over 17 amino acids. Germline V gives CDR1 SGHTA, CDR2 FQGNSA. CDR3: CASSFEPGGAFNYGYTF. The CDR3 nucleotides read TGTGCCAGCAGCTTCGAACCAGGGGGCGCGTTTAACTATGGCTACACCTTC.

The sample holds many counts of this clonotype. The V and J genes are TRBV5-1 and TRBJ2-5; the D gene is possibly TRBD2 (6 bases). The CDR3 extends over 15 amino acids. The V end was cut by 5 bases, the J end by 2 bases, with 16 bases between. The germline gives CDR1 SGHRS, CDR2 YFSETQ. CDR3 sequence: CASRQGGKNQETQYF. CDR3 nucleotide sequence: TGCGCCAGCAGGCAGGGAGGAAAGAATCAAGAGACCCAGTACTTC.

The chain has TRBV20-1 and TRBJ2-7; a weak D match, TRBD2 (6 bases). The germline gives CDR1 DFQATT, CDR2 SNEGSKA (reference sequence). The germline V and J ends were trimmed by 7 bases and 3 bases, with 16 bases remaining between them. There are 13 residues in the CDR3. For the CDR3, the DNA is TGCAGTGTTCCTTTTTCGGGACTCTACGAGCAGTACTTC. It yields the protein CSVPFSGLYEQYF.

As for this clonotype: The conserved final phenylalanine or tryptophan is absent from the CDR3, which likely points to a read error. The DNA is omitted, as the CDR3 cannot be located on it reliably, and the CDR3 follows TCRdb's listing. The genes are TRBV12-3 or TRBV12-4 and TRBJ2-7; the table calls TRBD2, which could not be checked here. The CDR3 has 8 amino acids, counting both end residues. CDR3 loop: CASSLLAG.

As concerns this clonotype: This may be a read error, as it is one base from a much larger clone. This chain connects TRBV7-2 to TRBJ2-5; maybe TRBD2 (5 bases). V shed 11 bases and J shed 2 bases, with 24 bases lying between them. This CDR3 comprises 16 residues. CDR1 is SGHTA and CDR2 is FQGNSA in the germline V gene. The CDR3 bases are TGTGCCGGCTCGGCAGTCTGGGAAGCGGAACAAGAGACCCAGTACTTC. Protein sequence: CAGSAVWEAEQETQYF.

The V call is TRBV20-1, the J call TRBJ2-7, with TRBD2 matching 9 bases. This CDR3 has 16 residues. Looked up from germline, CDR1 is DFQATT and CDR2 is SNEGSKA (reference sequence). The V and J ends lost 6 bases and 3 bases, in that order; junction bases with no gene match: 15. This chain's CDR3 is CSAPDLGASGNYEQYF. The CDR3 DNA follows: TGCAGTGCCCCAGACCTTGGGGCTAGCGGGAACTACGAGCAGTACTTC.

The sample holds many counts of this clonotype. Relative to the germline gene, one junction end is altered; a read error may explain this. This chain links TRBV10-3 with TRBJ2-5; D unresolved. CDR3 length: 14 residues. Germline assignment: CDR1 ENHRY and CDR2 SYGVKD. The CDR3: CASSYSPDQETQYF. DNA for the CDR3: TGTGCCAGCAGTTACTCTCCAGATCAAGAGACCCAGTACTTC.

This sequence joins TRBV11-2 and TRBJ1-6, with D possibly TRBD1 on 6 matching bases. This CDR3 has 15 residues. The germline V and J ends were trimmed by 0 bases and 10 bases, with 13 bases remaining between them. Germline CDR1 reads SGHAT; CDR2 reads FQNNGV. The CDR3 DNA follows: TGTGCCAGCAGCTTAGATCGGGGGGCGGGATCACCCCTCCACTTT. It encodes CASSLDRGAGSPLHF.

J is TRBJ1-5 and V is TRBV28; D is unclear. The CDR3 is 13 amino acids. The V gene lost 10 bases and the J gene lost 14 bases, with 24 bases spanning the gap. CDR1 and CDR2 from the germline V gene are MDHEN and SYDVKM. In DNA form, the CDR3 reads TGTGCCACCAGGCCTGCCCTAGCGGCCTACGAGCATTTT. Encoded protein: CATRPALAAYEHF.

This clonotype was detected a few times. This sequence joins TRBV6-5 and TRBJ2-5; D unclear. The CDR3 length is 15 residues. Per germline, CDR1 MNHEY and CDR2 SVGAGI. V gave up 0 bases and J gave up 5 bases, with 13 bases separating them. As DNA, the CDR3 is TGTGCCAGCAGTTACTCGAAGCCCCGTTGGGAGACCCAGTACTTC. Translating it yields CASSYSKPRWETQYF.

J is TRBJ1-5 and V is TRBV12-3 or TRBV12-4; possibly TRBD1 for D (5 bases). V lost 5 bases, J lost 2 bases, and 16 bases lay in between. The CDR3 is 16 residues long. This chain's CDR3 is CASSTQWGRGNQPQHF. CDR3 DNA sequence: TGTGCCAGCAGTACCCAATGGGGCCGCGGCAATCAGCCCCAGCATTTT.

A word on this clonotype: Being one base from a much bigger clone, this may be a read error. The CDR3 region has the DNA TGTGCCAGCGGCAGACAGGGTTTTGAGACCCAGTACTTC. It is translated as CASGRQGFETQYF. This rearrangement joins TRBV6-1 to TRBJ2-5; 7 nucleotides match TRBD1. V shed 8 bases and J 5 bases; nucleotides not matched to a gene: 8. Germline V gene lookup returns CDR1 MNHNS and CDR2 SASEGT. CDR3 length equals 13 residues.

This clonotype was seen repeatedly, ten times or more. V and J are TRBV4-3 and TRBJ1-6, with D tentatively TRBD1 (6 bases). Germline V gene sequence: CDR1 LGHNA, CDR2 YSLEER. With 0 bases removed from V and 0 bases from J, the gap between germline ends came to 12 bases. There are 18 residues in the CDR3. This CDR3 reads CASSQDTQGSSYNSPLHF. In DNA, the CDR3 is TGCGCCAGCAGCCAAGATACTCAGGGGAGCTCCTATAATTCACCCCTCCACTTT.

The chain is built from TRBV11-2 and TRBJ2-7, with D uncertain. The germline gives CDR1 SGHAT, CDR2 FQNNGV. The CDR3 contains 15 residues. Between the trimmed V and J ends, which lost 5 bases and 2 bases, there was a span of 16 bases. CDR3: CASSAADLPPYEQYF. In DNA, the CDR3 is TGTGCCAGCAGCGCAGCCGACCTACCTCCCTACGAGCAGTACTTC.

The rearrangement joins TRBV19 to TRBJ2-7, with 8 bases aligning to TRBD1. The V gene's germline CDR1 is LNHDA and CDR2 SQIVND (reference sequence). V was clipped by 8 bases and J by 1 base; unmatched bases: 7. The CDR3 covers 14 residues. The CDR3, as DNA: TGTGCCAGTGCCGGGACAGGAAGATCCTACGAGCAGTACTTC. Protein product: CASAGTGRSYEQYF. The full variable domain, completed using reference TRBV19 and TRBJ2-7, is DGGITQSPKYLFRKEGQNVTLSCEQNLNHDAMYWYRQDPGQGLRLIYYSQIVNDFQKGDIAEGYSVSREKKESFPLTVTSAQKNPTAFYLCASAGTGRSYEQYFGPGTRLTVT.

This clonotype appeared many times. The chain is built from TRBV10-3 and TRBJ1-5, with 9 bases lining up with TRBD1. From germline, CDR1 is ENHRY and CDR2 SYGVKD. The CDR3 consists of 17 residues. The junction had 11 bases not matched to a gene; V was cut back by 2 bases and J by 6 bases. The CDR3 DNA reads as TGTGCCATCAGTGAGCGATCCTCCGGGACAGGGCTTCAGCCCCAGCATTTT. Protein sequence: CAISERSSGTGLQPQHF.